Each of the 9 T cell receptor beta chains below was sequenced from the same sample in a study of blood T cell repertoires in COVID-19 (dated by TCRdb to about 2020). The library was made by the immunoSEQ multiplex PCR assay. What TCRdb holds here is the immuneACCESS table cut down to in-frame rearrangements. Part of the clones is not present; checked against another copy, under half of the missing clones reflect an unresolved V gene, and the others are unexplained. The sample records over 150,000 clones, roughly 71% of which are singletons. The leading ten clones occupy about 4% of the sample. Specimen: peripheral blood. The receptors were sampled from a woman aged 80 or over with acute or convalescent COVID-19.

The rearrangement uses TRBV10-3 and TRBJ1-6, with a weak D call TRBD1 (6 bases). The germline CDR1 and CDR2 sequences are ENHRY and SYGVKD. The CDR3 length is 14 residues. V lost 6 bases, J lost 5 bases, and 11 bases lay in between. The CDR3 DNA is TGTGCCATCAGGCCCGCAGGGGATAATTCACCCCTCCACTTT. Protein: CAIRPAGDNSPLHF.

The J gene is TRBJ2-2, the V gene TRBV5-5; D is possibly TRBD1 (6 bases). V lost 4 bases, J lost 5 bases, and 18 bases lay in between. The CDR3 runs to 16 residues. Looked up from germline, CDR1 is SGHKS and CDR2 is YYEKEE (reference sequence). In DNA form, the CDR3 reads TGTGCCAGCAGCATCCGCCAGGTGCAGGGGACCGGGGAGCTGTTTTTT. Translated: CASSIRQVQGTGELFF. Full variable domain (rest looked up from reference TRBV5-5 and TRBJ2-2): DAGVTQSPTHLIKTRGQQVTLRCSPISGHKSVSWYQQVLGQGPQFIFQYYEKEERGRGNFPDRFSARQFPNYSSELNVNALLLGDSALYLCASSIRQVQGTGELFFGEGSRLTVL.

The V call is TRBV6-2 or TRBV6-3, the J call TRBJ2-5; TRBD2 matches 7 bases. The CDR3 is made up of 15 amino acids. The V gene's germline CDR1 is MNHEY and CDR2 SVGEGT. The J segment lost 5 bases and the V segment lost 6 bases, leaving 12 bases of the junction unmatched. The CDR3 protein is CASSPGGAGEETQYF. CDR3 DNA: TGTGCCAGCAGCCCGGGGGGAGCGGGCGAGGAGACCCAGTACTTC.

This clone showed up just a few times. The V and J genes are TRBV21-1 and TRBJ2-7; the DNA was not compared with TRBD2, the D call given in the table. TRBV21-1 has pseudogene status. The CDR3 contains 15 residues. The CDR3 protein is CASKALADTSYEQYF. The CDR3 DNA sequence: TGTGCCAGCAAGGCACTAGCGGATACCTCCTACGAGCAGTACTTC.

The chain links TRBV30 to TRBJ2-1; TRBD1 matches 8 bases. The junction had 4 bases not matched to a gene; V was cut back by 3 bases and J by 12 bases. The CDR3 contains 11 residues. Germline CDR1 and CDR2: GTSNPN and SVGIG (reference sequence). CDR3 region: CAWSKDRGQFF. DNA for the CDR3: TGTGCCTGGAGCAAAGACAGGGGGCAGTTCTTC.

The chain recombines TRBV7-9 with TRBJ2-5; 11 positions agree with TRBD2. V gave up 2 bases and J gave up 3 bases; unmatched junction bases: 5. Germline CDR1 SEHNR, CDR2 FQNEAQ (reference sequence). CDR3 length: 16 residues. As DNA, the CDR3 is TGTGCCAGCAGCTTAACGGGACTAGCGGTAAAAGAGACCCAGTACTTC. It translates to CASSLTGLAVKETQYF.

V and J are TRBV7-8 and TRBJ1-6; D is unclear. From germline, CDR1 is SGHVS and CDR2 FQNEAQ. This CDR3 comprises 13 residues. Between the trimmed V and J ends, which lost 0 bases and 10 bases, there was a span of 7 bases. DNA for the CDR3: TGTGCCAGCAGCTTAGCGGAGGGATCACCCCTCCACTTT. Its translation is CASSLAEGSPLHF. The full variable domain, completed using reference TRBV7-8 and TRBJ1-6, is GAGVSQSPRYKVAKRGQDVALRCDPISGHVSLFWYQQALGQGPEFLTYFQNEAQLDKSGLPSDRFFAERPEGSVSTLKIQRTQQEDSAVYLCASSLAEGSPLHFGNGTRLTVT.

The chain links TRBV6-1 to TRBJ2-1, with a weak D call TRBD2 (6 bases). Germline V gene sequence: CDR1 MNHNS, CDR2 SASEGT. Trimming pared 0 bases from V and 7 bases from J, leaving 10 bases between. CDR3 length equals 14 residues. This CDR3 is CASSEALRGNEQFF. The CDR3 bases are TGTGCCAGCAGTGAAGCGCTTCGGGGGAATGAGCAGTTCTTC.

This chain joins TRBV15 and TRBJ1-5; no reliable D call. The CDR3 length is 16 residues. Trimming cost V 1 base and J 3 bases, with 13 bases left between them. The germline V gene has CDR1 LNHNV and CDR2 YYDKDF (reference sequence). The CDR3 region is CATSRGGVGPNQPQHF. CDR3 DNA sequence: TGTGCCACCAGCAGAGGTGGCGTTGGGCCCAATCAGCCCCAGCATTTT. Combining the CDR3 with reference TRBV15 and TRBJ1-5 gives the whole variable domain DAMVIQNPRYQVTQFGKPVTLSCSQTLNHNVMYWYQQKSSQAPKLLFHYYDKDFNNEADTPDNFQSRRPNTSFCFLDIRSPGLGDTAMYLCATSRGGVGPNQPQHFGDGTRLSIL.